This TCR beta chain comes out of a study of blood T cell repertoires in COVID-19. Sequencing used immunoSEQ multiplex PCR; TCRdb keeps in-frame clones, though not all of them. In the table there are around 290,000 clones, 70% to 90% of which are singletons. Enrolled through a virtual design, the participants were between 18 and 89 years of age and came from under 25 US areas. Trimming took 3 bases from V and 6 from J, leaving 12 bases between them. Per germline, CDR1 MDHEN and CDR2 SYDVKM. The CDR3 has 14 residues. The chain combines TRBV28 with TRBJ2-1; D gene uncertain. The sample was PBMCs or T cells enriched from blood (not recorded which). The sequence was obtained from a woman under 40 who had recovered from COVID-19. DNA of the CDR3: TGTGCCAGCAGTTTGGCCCCCTTGCCCAATGAGCAGTTCTTC. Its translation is CASSLAPLPNEQFF.